This passage covers 27 T cell receptor beta chains from one sample sequenced in a study of T cells in Graves' hyperthyroidism and ophthalmopathy. Authors of the study amplified TCR beta CDR3 regions from RNA transcripts. The HTBI set primed first-round TCR CDR3 RT-PCR. TCRdb re-derived calls from the multiplex PCR reads in MiXCR, one entry per CDR3 protein. The data show about 600,000 distinct CDR3 sequences, over 12% seen once. The specimen was blood. The source of these receptors is a woman younger than 30 with Graves' ophthalmopathy.

This clonotype was picked up many times. The chain is built from TRBV7-8 and TRBJ2-2, with 12 bases lining up with TRBD2. Germline V gene lookup returns CDR1 SGHVS and CDR2 FQNEAQ. The junction had 11 bases not matched to a gene; V was cut back by 6 bases and J by 0 bases. The CDR3 covers 19 residues. The CDR3 loop is CASRKKWLAGGANTGELFF. CDR3 sequence (DNA): TGTGCCAGCAGGAAAAAGTGGCTAGCGGGAGGGGCGAACACCGGGGAGCTGTTTTTT.

This clonotype has at least ten counts. The gene calls are TRBV5-1 and TRBJ2-7; D may be TRBD2 (6 bases). The germline V and J ends were trimmed by 4 bases and 3 bases, with 20 bases remaining between them. The CDR3 runs 16 residues. Germline V lookup: CDR1 SGHRS, CDR2 YFSETQ. The CDR3 DNA follows: TGCGCCAGCAGCGCAACTAGCCGGGTGGGTTTCTACGAGCAGTACTTC. The encoded protein is CASSATSRVGFYEQYF.

The rearrangement joins TRBV19 to TRBJ1-5; TRBD1 aligns across 9 bases. Trimming took 4 bases from V and 0 from J; bases not matched to a gene: 13. The CDR3 is 19 residues long. The germline CDR1 and CDR2 sequences are LNHDA and SQIVND (reference sequence). The CDR3 DNA is TGTGCCAGTAGTACAGAGGGACAGGGATGGTTTTATAGCAATCAGCCCCAGCATTTT. Protein: CASSTEGQGWFYSNQPQHF.

This clonotype was picked up many times. This chain joins TRBV12-3 or TRBV12-4 and TRBJ1-5; D call uncertain. The CDR3 loop spans 14 amino acids. Trimming shortened V by 7 bases and J by 2 bases, and 12 bases separated the two germline ends. CDR3 coding DNA: TGTGCCAGCACCACCTTCATGGGCAATCAGCCCCAGCATTTT. This translates into CASTTFMGNQPQHF.

CDR3 nucleotide sequence: TGTGCCAGCTCACCTGGGGGTGACGGGTCCCAGCATTTT. This translates into CASSPGGDGSQHF. V gene TRBV18 combines with J gene TRBJ1-5; tentatively, D is TRBD1 (5 bases). CDR3 length equals 13 residues. Germline V gives CDR1 KGHSH, CDR2 LQKENI. The V end lost 3 bases, the J end lost 11 bases, and 14 bases lay between the germline ends. Full variable domain (rest looked up from reference TRBV18 and TRBJ1-5): NAGVMQNPRHLVRRRGQEARLRCSPMKGHSHVYWYRQLPEEGLKFMVYLQKENIIDESGMPKERFSAEFPKEGPSILRIQQVVRGDSAAYFCASSPGGDGSQHFGDGTRLSIL.

V usage is TRBV12-3 or TRBV12-4 and J usage is TRBJ2-5; 9 nucleotides agree with TRBD1. The V and J ends lost 6 bases and 5 bases, in that order; junction bases with no gene match: 10. The CDR3 runs 15 residues. The CDR3 nucleotides are TGTGCCAGCAGCCAAGCGACAGGGGGAAGGGAGACCCAGTACTTC. The encoded protein is CASSQATGGRETQYF.

This clonotype has ten or more counts. J is TRBJ1-2 and V is TRBV11-2; D is unresolved. The V end lost 4 bases, the J end lost 8 bases, and 17 bases lay between the germline ends. The CDR3 runs to 14 residues. CDR1 is SGHAT and CDR2 is FQNNGV in the germline V gene. For the CDR3, the DNA is TGTGCCAGCAGCTCCCTACAATCAGGAGGGGGCTACACCTTC. Translation gives CASSSLQSGGGYTF.

This clonotype was recorded at least ten times. CDR3 sequence: CASSLAQGTPYEQYF. Written as DNA, the CDR3 is TGTGCCAGCAGCTTAGCACAGGGTACCCCCTACGAGCAGTACTTC. V gene TRBV7-2 combines with J gene TRBJ2-7, with D possibly matching TRBD1 (6 bases). CDR3 length: 15 residues. The germline CDR1 and CDR2 sequences are SGHTA and FQGNSA. Trimming removed 0 bases at V and 2 bases at J, with 11 bases between.

V and J are TRBV5-1 and TRBJ2-6; D perhaps matches TRBD1 (5 bases). V lost 0 bases, J lost 2 bases, and 12 bases lay in between. The CDR3 consists of 17 residues. Per germline, CDR1 SGHRS and CDR2 YFSETQ. CDR3 sequence: CASSLAGAQPGANVLTF. The CDR3 DNA reads TGCGCCAGCAGCTTGGCTGGGGCGCAACCTGGGGCCAACGTCCTGACTTTC.

The V call is TRBV20-1, the J call TRBJ2-7; D assignment may be TRBD1 or TRBD2 (6 bases each). The CDR3 length is 13 residues. V dropped 3 bases and J dropped 4 bases, with 13 bases sitting between them. Germline V gives CDR1 DFQATT, CDR2 SNEGSKA (reference sequence). CDR3 amino acids: CSASWWGAYEQYF. The DNA of the CDR3 is TGCAGTGCTAGTTGGTGGGGGGCATACGAGCAGTACTTC.

This clonotype showed up many times. The rearrangement uses TRBV4-1 and TRBJ2-1; D is possibly TRBD1 (5 bases). This CDR3 has 17 amino acids. Germline-derived CDR1 and CDR2 are MGHRA and YSYEKL. Between the trimmed V and J ends, which lost 3 bases and 0 bases, there was a span of 15 bases. As DNA, the CDR3 is TGCGCCAGCAGCCACCTAAGGACACGGAGCTCCTACAATGAGCAGTTCTTC. Encoded protein: CASSHLRTRSSYNEQFF.

This clonotype occurred many times. The chain employs TRBV6-2 or TRBV6-3 and TRBJ2-7; no definite D call. V gave up 2 bases and J gave up 3 bases, with 5 bases separating them. The CDR3 length is 12 residues. Germline CDR1 MNHEY, CDR2 SVGEGT. CDR3 DNA: TGTGCCAGCAGTTACAACTACTACGAGCAGTACTTC. Its protein product is CASSYNYYEQYF.

In the case of this clonotype: Sequence at one end of the junction differs from germline and may be a read error. The genes are TRBV5-5 and TRBJ2-7; the D is unclear. The CDR3 is made up of 14 amino acids. The germline V gene has CDR1 SGHKS and CDR2 YYEKEE (reference sequence). The CDR3 DNA reads as TGCGCCAGCAGCCAGGAAAACAGAGCCTACGAGCAGTACTTC. Amino acids: CASSQENRAYEQYF.

The chain has TRBV7-3 and TRBJ2-6; TRBD1 aligns across 8 bases. Germline lookup yields CDR1 SGHTA and CDR2 FQGTGA. V shed 5 bases and J 0 bases; nucleotides not matched to a gene: 12. This CDR3 is built from 19 residues. Written as DNA, the CDR3 is TGTGCCAGCAGCCCAAACCCCGGACAGGGCTTCTCTGGGGCCAACGTCCTGACTTTC. This encodes CASSPNPGQGFSGANVLTF.

This clonotype was counted between two and nine times. This chain links TRBV11-2 with TRBJ1-5; D is uncertain. The germline V and J ends were trimmed by 0 bases and 4 bases, with 10 bases remaining between them. The CDR3 has 15 residues. Germline V lookup: CDR1 SGHAT, CDR2 FQNNGV. DNA of the CDR3: TGTGCCAGCAGCTTAGATCTAAGCGGGAATCAGCCCCAGCATTTT. This sequence encodes CASSLDLSGNQPQHF.

This clonotype was seen at least ten times. This rearrangement joins TRBV7-9 to TRBJ1-1; D ambiguous. V was trimmed by 5 bases and J by 6 bases, leaving 19 bases between them. The CDR3 consists of 15 residues. From germline, CDR1 is SEHNR and CDR2 FQNEAQ (reference sequence). CDR3 nucleotides: TGTGCCAGCAGCCCCCAGCTGGACGGAAGCGCTGAAGCTTTCTTT. This translates into CASSPQLDGSAEAFF. Supplemented by reference TRBV7-9 and TRBJ1-1, the full variable domain reads DTGVSQNPRHKITKRGQNVTFRCDPISEHNRLYWYRQTLGQGPEFLTYFQNEAQLEKSRLLSDRFSAERPKGSFSTLEIQRTEQGDSAMYLCASSPQLDGSAEAFFGQGTRLTVV.

The DNA of the CDR3 is TGTGCCATCAGTGAGAGTGGGGGGAACACCGGGGAGCTGTTTTTT. It yields the protein CAISESGGNTGELFF. The rearrangement joins TRBV10-3 to TRBJ2-2, with D tentatively TRBD1 or TRBD2 (5 bases each). V was trimmed by 2 bases and J by 1 base, leaving 8 bases between them. The CDR3 contains 15 residues. Germline V gene lookup returns CDR1 ENHRY and CDR2 SYGVKD.

The chain recombines TRBV18 with TRBJ2-2; D not resolved. The V gene's germline CDR1 is KGHSH and CDR2 LQKENI. V was shortened by 3 bases and J by 0 bases, with 11 bases between the two germline ends. The CDR3 has 16 amino acids. CDR3 amino acids: CASSPWTVSNTGELFF. The CDR3 nucleotides are TGTGCCAGCTCACCTTGGACGGTATCGAACACCGGGGAGCTGTTTTTT.

Worth noting for this clonotype: A read error may account for a junction end that differs from germline. The chain carries TRBV27 and TRBJ2-5; D unclear. Per the germline V gene, CDR1 is MNHEY and CDR2 is SMNVEV (reference sequence). This CDR3 contains 14 residues. CDR3 amino acids: CASSLSRRGETQCF. The CDR3 coding sequence is TGTGCCAGCAGTCTCTCACGGAGAGGAGAGACCCAGTGCTTC.

The table lists this clonotype with many counts. The chain joins TRBV7-2 to TRBJ2-5; unclear D gene. V shed 7 bases and J shed 0 bases, with 12 bases lying between them. The CDR3 extends over 14 amino acids. Per germline, CDR1 SGHTA and CDR2 FQGNSA. In DNA, the CDR3 is TGTGCCAGCACCATTTCCTTGGACCAAGAGACCCAGTACTTC. Residues: CASTISLDQETQYF. Drawing the rest from reference TRBV7-2 and TRBJ2-5, the complete variable domain is GAGVSQSPSNKVTEKGKDVELRCDPISGHTALYWYRQSLGQGLEFLIYFQGNSAPDKSGLPSDRFSAERTGGSVSTLTIQRTQQEDSAVYLCASTISLDQETQYFGPGTRLLVL.

Ten or more counts support this clonotype. The chain recombines TRBV28 with TRBJ1-5, with D maybe TRBD1 (6 bases). Looked up from germline, CDR1 is MDHEN and CDR2 is SYDVKM. The CDR3 is 16 amino acids. V was shortened by 9 bases and J by 6 bases, with 24 bases between the two germline ends. The CDR3 spells CASIPSRRGNGQPQHF. CDR3 in DNA: TGTGCCAGTATACCTAGCCGAAGGGGGAACGGTCAGCCCCAGCATTTT.

This clonotype was seen many times. The gene calls are TRBV10-3 and TRBJ2-7; D gene uncertain. Trimming left V 4 bases short and J 4 bases short, with 20 bases between. The length of the CDR3 is 16 residues. Germline CDR1 reads ENHRY; CDR2 reads SYGVKD. The CDR3 nucleotides are TGTGCCATCAGTGGTCAAAGCAGACTTACGGCGTACGAGCAGTACTTC. As protein: CAISGQSRLTAYEQYF.

Of note for this clonotype: The junction and the germline gene differ at one end; a read error may be behind it. The chain uses TRBV10-3 and TRBJ2-5; D is possibly TRBD1 (6 bases). Germline assignment: CDR1 ENHRY and CDR2 SYGVKD. This CDR3 has 13 residues. The CDR3 nucleotides read TGTGCCATCTCCAAGGGGGATCAAGAGACCCAGCACTTC. Protein sequence: CAISKGDQETQHF.

This clonotype has ten or more counts. J is TRBJ2-2 and V is TRBV12-3 or TRBV12-4; TRBD1 is a possible D gene (6 bases). V lost 3 bases and J lost 2, with 13 bases in between. The CDR3 runs 16 residues. CDR3 sequence reads: CASSLTGALNTGELFF. In DNA, the CDR3 is TGTGCCAGCAGTTTGACAGGTGCTCTTAACACCGGGGAGCTGTTTTTT.

As to this clonotype: A much larger clonotype is one base distant, so this may be a read error. This sequence joins TRBV9 and TRBJ1-5, with unresolved D. The CDR3 sequence is 14 residues long. Trimming pared 0 bases from V and 3 bases from J, leaving 7 bases between. Germline V gives CDR1 SGDLS, CDR2 YYNGEE. CDR3 residues: CASSVVGANQPQHF. Here the CDR3 DNA reads TGTGCCAGCAGCGTAGTAGGAGCCAATCAGCCCCAGCATTTT.

This clonotype was observed a handful of times. This sequence joins TRBV11-3 and TRBJ2-1; D is uncertain. Trimming stripped 5 bases from V and 5 bases from J, with 10 bases between. The germline CDR1 and CDR2 sequences are SGHNT and YENEEA. The CDR3 is made up of 13 amino acids. CDR3 amino acids: CASSPDPNNEQFF. The CDR3, as DNA: TGTGCCAGCAGCCCGGACCCCAACAATGAGCAGTTCTTC.

Many counts were recorded for this clonotype. The chain recombines TRBV6-1 with TRBJ1-2; 7 bases line up with TRBD1. The germline V gene has CDR1 MNHNS and CDR2 SASEGT. The CDR3 totals 14 residues. V trimming: 5 bases; J trimming: 6 bases; junction bases outside the gene matches: 9. CDR3 bases: TGTGCCAGCAGTTCCTTAGGACAGGCGGATGGCTACACCTTC. Its translation is CASSSLGQADGYTF.